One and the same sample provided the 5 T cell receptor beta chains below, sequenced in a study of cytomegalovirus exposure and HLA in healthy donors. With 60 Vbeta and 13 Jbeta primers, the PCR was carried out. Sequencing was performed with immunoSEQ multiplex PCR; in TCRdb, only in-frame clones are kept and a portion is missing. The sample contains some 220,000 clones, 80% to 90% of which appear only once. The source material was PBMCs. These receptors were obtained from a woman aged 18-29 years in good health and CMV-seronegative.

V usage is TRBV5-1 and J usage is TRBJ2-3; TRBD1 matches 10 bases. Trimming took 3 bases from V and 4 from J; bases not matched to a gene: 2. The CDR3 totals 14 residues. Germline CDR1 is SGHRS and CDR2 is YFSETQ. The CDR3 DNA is TGCGCCAGCAGCTCGGACAGGGGGGCAGATACGCAGTATTTT. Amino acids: CASSSDRGADTQYF.

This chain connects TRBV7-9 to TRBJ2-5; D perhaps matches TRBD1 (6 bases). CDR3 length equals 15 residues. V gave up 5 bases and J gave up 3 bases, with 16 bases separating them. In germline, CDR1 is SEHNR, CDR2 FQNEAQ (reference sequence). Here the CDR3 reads CASSPPNRDKETQYF. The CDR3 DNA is TGTGCCAGCAGCCCACCCAACCGGGACAAAGAGACCCAGTACTTC.

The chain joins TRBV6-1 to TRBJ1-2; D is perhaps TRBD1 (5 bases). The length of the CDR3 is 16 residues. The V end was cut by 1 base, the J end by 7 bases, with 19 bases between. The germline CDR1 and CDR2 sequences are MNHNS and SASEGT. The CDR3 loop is CASSEVGPLRTSGYTF. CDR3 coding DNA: TGTGCCAGCAGTGAAGTGGGGCCGTTGAGGACATCTGGCTACACCTTC.

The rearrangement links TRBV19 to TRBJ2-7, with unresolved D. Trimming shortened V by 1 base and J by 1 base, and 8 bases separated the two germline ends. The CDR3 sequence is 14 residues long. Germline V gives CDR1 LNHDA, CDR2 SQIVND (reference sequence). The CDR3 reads CASSIGGGSYEQYF. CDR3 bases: TGTGCCAGTAGTATAGGTGGCGGATCCTACGAGCAGTACTTC. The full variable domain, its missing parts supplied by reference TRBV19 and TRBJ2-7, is DGGITQSPKYLFRKEGQNVTLSCEQNLNHDAMYWYRQDPGQGLRLIYYSQIVNDFQKGDIAEGYSVSREKKESFPLTVTSAQKNPTAFYLCASSIGGGSYEQYFGPGTRLTVT.

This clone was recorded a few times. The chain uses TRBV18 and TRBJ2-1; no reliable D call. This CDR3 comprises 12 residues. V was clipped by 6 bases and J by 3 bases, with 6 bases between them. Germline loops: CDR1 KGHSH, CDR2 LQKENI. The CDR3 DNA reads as TGTGCCAGCTCCACCAGCTACAATGAGCAGTTCTTC. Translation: CASSTSYNEQFF.